The present entry profiles one T cell receptor beta chain with its context. The CDR3 extends over 11 amino acids. Germline CDR1 SQVTM, CDR2 ANQGSEA. These data originate in a study of T cells expressing NK-cell markers. Using the 5' RACE reads, TCRdb records one entry per CDR3 protein without DNA. Seen in this sample are about 390,000 distinct CDR3 sequences; the ten most common clones hold 9.5% to 12%. What was sequenced was blood T cells: a sorted CD56 or NKG2C T cell subset, CD4+ or CD8+ T cells, or bulk PBMC T cells (not recorded which). The receptor was derived from a woman in her forties or fifties in good health. The chain carries TRBV29-1 and TRBJ2-1. CDR3 region: CSVSGPNEQFF.